The 30 T cell receptor beta chains below all came from one sample that was sequenced in a study of cytomegalovirus exposure and HLA in healthy donors. PCR primers comprised 60 Vbeta and 13 Jbeta primers. The method was immunoSEQ multiplex PCR; TCRdb's version includes in-frame clones alone and lacks a portion of them. Of about 150,000 clones in the sample, about three quarters were seen once. The specimen sequenced was PBMCs. The receptors stem from a woman aged 25 to 39 in good health and CMV-seronegative.

Only a few counts were recorded for this clone. The gene calls are TRBV6-5 and TRBJ1-1; a possible D gene is TRBD1 (5 bases). The V end was cut by 6 bases, the J end by 1 base, with 12 bases between. This CDR3 region has 14 residues. Germline CDR1 reads MNHEY; CDR2 reads SVGAGI. In nucleotides, the CDR3 is TGTGCCAGCAGCCGCTTCCAGGGGAACACTGAAGCTTTCTTT. Amino acid sequence: CASSRFQGNTEAFF.

The CDR3 DNA sequence: TGCGCCAGCAGCTGGGGCGTAGTAAGTGGTAGCACTGAAGCTTTCTTT. This translates into CASSWGVVSGSTEAFF. The genes are TRBV5-1 and TRBJ1-1, with D maybe TRBD1 (5 bases). Trimming stripped 3 bases from V and 4 bases from J, with 19 bases between. The CDR3 has 16 amino acids. Germline values: CDR1 SGHRS, CDR2 YFSETQ.

The table lists this clone with a count of one. This chain connects TRBV20-1 to TRBJ1-1; D is uncertain. Trimming removed 5 bases from V and 2 bases from J, with 6 bases in between. The germline V gene encodes CDR1 DFQATT and CDR2 SNEGSKA (reference sequence). The CDR3 is 11 residues long. The CDR3 DNA is TGCAGTGCTCAGAAAAACACTGAAGCTTTCTTT. This gives the protein CSAQKNTEAFF.

This clone was observed a handful of times. The chain uses TRBV6-5 and TRBJ1-1; tentatively, D is TRBD1 (5 bases). In germline, CDR1 is MNHEY, CDR2 SVGAGI. Trimming took 9 bases from V and 4 from J, leaving 18 bases between them. The CDR3 has 14 amino acids. The CDR3 DNA sequence: TGTGCCAGTATCGGGGGAGATCGTCGCACTGAAGCTTTCTTT. Translation: CASIGGDRRTEAFF.

DNA of the CDR3: TGCGCCAGCAGCCAAGACTCAGGGGAGACCCAGTACTTC. Encoded protein: CASSQDSGETQYF. V and J are TRBV4-3 and TRBJ2-5, with D possibly being TRBD1 (5 bases). This CDR3 contains 13 residues. Trimming shortened V by 0 bases and J by 5 bases, and 7 bases separated the two germline ends. The germline V gene has CDR1 LGHNA and CDR2 YSLEER.

The chain recombines TRBV4-3 with TRBJ1-1; perhaps TRBD1 as D (6 bases). Trimming shortened V by 2 bases and J by 4 bases, and 8 bases separated the two germline ends. This CDR3 is built from 13 residues. Germline assignment: CDR1 LGHNA and CDR2 YSLEER. CDR3 DNA: TGCGCCAGCAGCCAAACACAGGGCACTGAAGCTTTCTTT. It encodes CASSQTQGTEAFF.

V gene TRBV7-9 combines with J gene TRBJ1-1, with a weak D call TRBD1 (6 bases). The CDR3 contains 15 residues. V was pared by 0 bases and J by 4 bases, with 12 bases between. From germline, CDR1 is SEHNR and CDR2 FQNEAQ (reference sequence). The CDR3 is CASSLAGRGSTEAFF. CDR3 DNA sequence: TGTGCCAGCAGCTTAGCGGGCAGGGGTAGCACTGAAGCTTTCTTT.

CDR3 sequence: CASSQDPRQLNSPLHF. The CDR3 DNA reads as TGTGCCAGCAGCCAAGACCCGCGACAGCTTAATTCACCCCTCCACTTT. V is TRBV4-2 and J is TRBJ1-6; maybe TRBD1 (5 bases). CDR3 size: 16 residues. Per the germline V gene, CDR1 is LGHNA and CDR2 is YNFKEQ. V was clipped by 0 bases and J by 6 bases, with 12 bases between them.

The rearrangement uses TRBV10-1 and TRBJ1-6; 7 nucleotides line up with TRBD1. Trimming cost V 10 bases and J 8 bases; bases outside gene matches: 8. Germline CDR1 WNHNN, CDR2 SYGVQD (reference sequence). The CDR3 covers 13 residues. The CDR3 sequence: CATDRELDSPLHF. For the CDR3, the DNA is TGCGCCACCGACAGGGAACTGGATTCACCCCTCCACTTT.

CDR3 sequence: CASSESHYAGYGYTF. CDR3 sequence (DNA): TGTGCCAGCAGTGAATCGCATTACGCCGGCTATGGCTACACCTTC. The genes are TRBV25-1 and TRBJ1-2; D remains unclear. Germline assignment: CDR1 MGHDK and CDR2 SYGVNS. This CDR3 is built from 15 residues. Trimming stripped 1 base from V and 4 bases from J, with 13 bases between.

This clone was seen a single time. The rearrangement joins TRBV9 to TRBJ2-7; a possible D gene is TRBD1 (6 bases). The CDR3 is made up of 18 amino acids. Germline-derived CDR1 and CDR2 are SGDLS and YYNGEE. The germline V and J ends were trimmed by 0 bases and 0 bases, with 19 bases remaining between them. CDR3 nucleotides: TGTGCCAGCAGCGTAGCCCTAGAAACCCGGGACAACTCCTACGAGCAGTACTTC. Amino acids: CASSVALETRDNSYEQYF.

The chain recombines TRBV27 with TRBJ1-1; 8 nucleotides agree with TRBD1. This CDR3 region has 13 residues. Germline values: CDR1 MNHEY, CDR2 SMNVEV (reference sequence). J gave up 5 bases and V 5 bases, and 4 bases lay outside the gene matches. DNA of the CDR3: TGTGCCAGCAGTCCACAGGGGGGAACTGAAGCTTTCTTT. Translated: CASSPQGGTEAFF.

The rearrangement links TRBV10-3 to TRBJ1-1, with D unresolved. The CDR3 covers 13 residues. The V end was cut by 8 bases, the J end by 0 bases, with 10 bases between. Looked up from germline, CDR1 is ENHRY and CDR2 is SYGVKD. This CDR3 is CAIGGNMNTEAFF. The CDR3 DNA follows: TGTGCCATCGGCGGAAACATGAACACTGAAGCTTTCTTT.

The CDR3 sequence: CASSPLDHRGNYEQYF. DNA for the CDR3: TGTGCCAGCTCACCCCTAGACCACAGGGGGAACTACGAGCAGTACTTC. The chain carries TRBV18 and TRBJ2-7; 8 nucleotides align to TRBD1. This CDR3 region has 16 residues. Unmatched junction bases numbered 10, after V lost 3 bases and J lost 3 bases. Germline lookup yields CDR1 KGHSH and CDR2 LQKENI. The full variable domain, with the rest looked up from reference TRBV18 and TRBJ2-7, is NAGVMQNPRHLVRRRGQEARLRCSPMKGHSHVYWYRQLPEEGLKFMVYLQKENIIDESGMPKERFSAEFPKEGPSILRIQQVVRGDSAAYFCASSPLDHRGNYEQYFGPGTRLTVT.

This clone has a handful of counts. V and J are TRBV5-3 and TRBJ1-1; 7 bases line up with TRBD1. TRBV5-3 is known as an ORF, though its function is uncertain. CDR3 length: 16 residues. With V trimmed by 1 base and J by 3 bases, 9 bases remained unmatched. Written as DNA, the CDR3 is TGTGCCAGAAGCTTGTTTCTAAGGGACAGACACACTGAAGCTTTCTTT. Translated, it gives CARSLFLRDRHTEAFF.

The CDR3 spells CASSARTDYEQYF. CDR3 sequence (DNA): TGTGCCAGCAGCGCGCGGACAGATTACGAGCAGTACTTC. The V and J genes are TRBV7-2 and TRBJ2-7, with a possible D match to TRBD1 (6 bases). There are 13 residues in the CDR3. V lost 5 bases and J 4 bases, leaving 12 bases between the germline ends. CDR1 and CDR2 (germline): SGHTA, FQGNSA.

The chain is built from TRBV6-5 and TRBJ1-1, with 9 bases fitting TRBD1. V shed 2 bases, J shed 1 base, and the junction held 2 bases outside the gene matches. The CDR3 runs to 15 residues. Germline V gives CDR1 MNHEY, CDR2 SVGAGI. CDR3 region: CASSYTGQGNTEAFF. The CDR3 DNA reads TGTGCCAGCAGTTACACGGGACAGGGGAACACTGAAGCTTTCTTT.

The V gene is TRBV7-8, the J gene TRBJ2-5; the D gene is possibly TRBD2 (5 bases). The CDR3 length is 13 residues. Per the germline V gene, CDR1 is SGHVS and CDR2 is FQNEAQ. The germline V and J ends were trimmed by 8 bases and 0 bases, with 10 bases remaining between them. The CDR3 bases are TGTGCCAGCGGGGTAGCGCACCAAGAGACCCAGTACTTC. It is translated as CASGVAHQETQYF. Full variable domain (rest looked up from reference TRBV7-8 and TRBJ2-5): GAGVSQSPRYKVAKRGQDVALRCDPISGHVSLFWYQQALGQGPEFLTYFQNEAQLDKSGLPSDRFFAERPEGSVSTLKIQRTQQEDSAVYLCASGVAHQETQYFGPGTRLLVL.

The chain links TRBV27 to TRBJ2-7; 8 bases fit TRBD1. From germline, CDR1 is MNHEY and CDR2 SMNVEV (reference sequence). The CDR3 extends over 15 amino acids. After removal of 5 bases from V and 4 bases from J, the junction contained 10 bases not matched to a gene. The CDR3 coding sequence is TGTGCCAGCAGTCCGACCGCAGACAGGGGATACGAGCAGTACTTC. Encoded protein: CASSPTADRGYEQYF.

The J gene is TRBJ2-1, the V gene TRBV5-1; TRBD2 agrees at 16 bases. This CDR3 is built from 18 residues. The ends lost 1 base at V and 6 bases at J; junction bases unmatched: 7. Per germline, CDR1 SGHRS and CDR2 YFSETQ. The CDR3 reads CASSLRGTSGGDFNEQFF. The CDR3 coding sequence is TGCGCCAGCAGCTTGAGGGGGACTAGCGGGGGGGACTTCAATGAGCAGTTCTTC.

This clone has a single count. This chain uses TRBV27 with TRBJ1-5; 7 bases match TRBD1. Germline CDR1 MNHEY, CDR2 SMNVEV (reference sequence). The CDR3 is 15 amino acids. V trimming: 5 bases; J trimming: 1 base; junction bases outside the gene matches: 5. The CDR3 loop reads CASSPLTGSNQPQHF. DNA for the CDR3: TGTGCCAGCAGTCCCCTGACAGGGAGCAATCAGCCCCAGCATTTT.

The rearrangement links TRBV6-4 to TRBJ1-2; 8 bases are shared with TRBD1. The germline CDR1 and CDR2 sequences are MRHNA and SNTAGT. This CDR3 is 13 amino acids long. V lost 5 bases and J lost 4; bases outside the gene matches: 3. The CDR3 sequence is CASSRTGSYGYTF. In DNA, the CDR3 is TGTGCCAGCAGTCGGACAGGGTCCTATGGCTACACCTTC.

The V and J genes are TRBV30 and TRBJ1-2; TRBD1 aligns across 10 bases. Germline trimming cut 3 bases from V and 4 bases from J; bases unmatched to any gene: 5. Germline V CDR1 and CDR2: GTSNPN, SVGIG (reference sequence). The CDR3 length is 14 residues. The CDR3 nucleotides are TGTGCCTGGAGGGGACAGGGGTTGGGCTATGGCTACACCTTC. Encoded protein: CAWRGQGLGYGYTF.

The chain couples TRBV6-5 to TRBJ1-5; D is undetermined. Per the germline V gene, CDR1 is MNHEY and CDR2 is SVGAGI. Deletions cut 2 bases from V and 11 bases from J, with 13 bases between. The CDR3 extends over 13 amino acids. The CDR3 nucleotides are TGTGCCAGCAGTTACGCTCTCCTCGGGACCCAGCATTTT. Residues: CASSYALLGTQHF.

CDR3 sequence (DNA): TGTGCCAGCAGCTTGGAGAGGTTCACTGAAGCTTTCTTT. It yields the protein CASSLERFTEAFF. V usage is TRBV5-4 and J usage is TRBJ1-1, with D unclear. CDR1 is SGHNT and CDR2 is YYREEE in the germline V gene (reference sequence). Deletions cut 0 bases from V and 4 bases from J, with 7 bases between. This CDR3 has 13 residues.

The chain joins TRBV30 to TRBJ1-6; D remains ambiguous. Germline CDR1 reads GTSNPN; CDR2 reads SVGIG (reference sequence). This CDR3 comprises 15 residues. Trimming removed 6 bases at V and 0 bases at J, with 12 bases between. In nucleotides, the CDR3 is TGTGCCTGTGATAGAGGTGGCTCCTATAATTCACCCCTCCACTTT. This encodes CACDRGGSYNSPLHF.

This clone was found a few times. This chain joins TRBV29-1 and TRBJ1-1, with 11 positions matching TRBD1. Germline V CDR1 and CDR2: SQVTM, ANQGSEA. J was trimmed by 8 bases and V by 4 bases; bases with no gene match: 9. The CDR3 extends over 14 amino acids. Here the CDR3 reads CSVGGTGGVGEAFF. In DNA form, the CDR3 reads TGCAGCGTTGGAGGGACAGGGGGTGTGGGGGAAGCTTTCTTT.

The chain employs TRBV7-8 and TRBJ1-2, with D maybe TRBD1 (6 bases). Trimming removed 5 bases from V and 3 bases from J, with 13 bases in between. The CDR3 has 14 residues. Looked up from germline, CDR1 is SGHVS and CDR2 is FQNEAQ. The CDR3 loop is CASSLRWTDYGYTF. In DNA form, the CDR3 reads TGTGCCAGCAGCCTTCGGTGGACAGACTATGGCTACACCTTC.

This clone was seen once. The gene calls are TRBV27 and TRBJ1-2, with a weak D call TRBD1 (6 bases). The V end lost 5 bases, the J end lost 5 bases, and 9 bases lay between the germline ends. CDR3 length equals 12 residues. Germline loops: CDR1 MNHEY, CDR2 SMNVEV (reference sequence). The CDR3 DNA reads TGTGCCAGCAGTGTAACAGGGTATGGCTACACCTTC. Its protein is CASSVTGYGYTF.

The chain recombines TRBV11-2 with TRBJ2-1; 8 bases agree with TRBD1. Germline V gene sequence: CDR1 SGHAT, CDR2 FQNNGV. With 2 bases clipped from V and 7 bases from J, the junction kept 7 bases outside the gene matches. The CDR3 has 15 residues. CDR3 coding DNA: TGTGCCAGCAGCTTAAACAGGGGGGCGTCGAATGAGCAGTTCTTC. Amino acids: CASSLNRGASNEQFF. Using reference TRBV11-2 and TRBJ2-1 for the parts outside the CDR3, the full variable domain is EAGVAQSPRYKIIEKRQSVAFWCNPISGHATLYWYQQILGQGPKLLIQFQNNGVVDDSQLPKDRFSAERLKGVDSTLKIQPAKLEDSAVYLCASSLNRGASNEQFFGPGTRLTVL.